The sequence of this T cell receptor (beta chain) was determined in a study of T cell responses to AZD1222 COVID-19 vaccine. Findings of the study overall: Females made up more of the donors, who were largely white British, and clonal diversity may have come out too low. Every sample of the repertoires postdated the peak T cell response. Reportedly, nearly half the spike-specific TCRs target unmutated variant regions. Among AZD1222 vaccinees, only five to seven were seropositive at baseline.

Only in-frame clones appear in the TCRdb table, and some are missing; sequencing was by immunoSEQ multiplex PCR. Of roughly 100,000 clones listed, 80% to 90% are singletons. On this clone: Antigen: not known.

J was trimmed by 5 bases and V by 5 bases; bases with no gene match: 8. Per germline, CDR1 SGDLS and CDR2 YYNGEE. The CDR3 is 15 residues long. The V gene is TRBV9, the J gene TRBJ1-4, with 8 bases that match TRBD1. This clonotype was sampled from an adult in good health. The sequenced sample was peripheral blood, obtained on day 0 of AZD1222 vaccination. CDR3 in DNA: TGTGCCAGCAGTGACGTACGACAGGGGAATGAAAAACTGTTTTTT. This encodes CASSDVRQGNEKLFF.